One sample yielded the 16 T cell receptor beta chains listed below, sequenced in a study of T cell changes during pregnancy in multiple sclerosis. Clones were sequenced by immunoSEQ multiplex PCR, and TCRdb holds only the in-frame ones, with some missing. The sample lists under 85,000 clones; around nine tenths were seen once. The sequencing here drew on peripheral blood, taken in the third trimester of pregnancy. Receptors originate from a female donor with multiple sclerosis, enrolled in a pregnancy study.

The rearrangement uses TRBV5-4 and TRBJ2-3, with 8 bases fitting TRBD2. The J segment lost 5 bases and the V segment lost 0 bases, leaving 8 bases of the junction unmatched. Looked up from germline, CDR1 is SGHNT and CDR2 is YYREEE (reference sequence). The CDR3 loop spans 16 amino acids. The chain's CDR3 is CASSLEGLVPLDTQYF. DNA for the CDR3: TGTGCCAGCAGCTTGGAGGGACTAGTACCGCTAGATACGCAGTATTTT.

The V call is TRBV9, the J call TRBJ2-6, with no clear D. The length of the CDR3 is 16 residues. V was pared by 5 bases and J by 2 bases, with 14 bases between. CDR1 and CDR2 (germline): SGDLS, YYNGEE. CDR3 nucleotides: TGTGCCAGCAGTGCTGACACCACCCCTGGGGCCAACGTCCTGACTTTC. Translating gives CASSADTTPGANVLTF.

The J gene is TRBJ2-7, the V gene TRBV6-5; D perhaps matches TRBD2 (7 bases). The CDR3 has 16 residues. Trimming pared 0 bases from V and 3 bases from J, leaving 15 bases between. Per germline, CDR1 MNHEY and CDR2 SVGAGI. The CDR3 nucleotides read TGTGCCAGCAGTTACTCCTCGTCGAGGGGGGGCTACGAGCAGTACTTC. This sequence encodes CASSYSSSRGGYEQYF.

The chain uses TRBV7-2 and TRBJ2-4; 7 bases agree with TRBD1. Germline CDR1 and CDR2: SGHTA and FQGNSA. The CDR3 has 13 amino acids. V shed 5 bases and J 6 bases; nucleotides not matched to a gene: 4. CDR3 DNA sequence: TGTGCCAGCAGCGCCCGACAGGGAAACATTCAGTACTTC. Its protein is CASSARQGNIQYF.

The chain uses TRBV14 and TRBJ2-3; D remains ambiguous. The CDR3 is 12 amino acids. The V end lost 5 bases, the J end lost 7 bases, and 10 bases lay between the germline ends. CDR1 and CDR2 (germline): SGHDN, FVKESK. The CDR3 reads CASSSSSYTQYF. CDR3 DNA sequence: TGTGCCAGCAGCTCGTCCTCTTATACGCAGTATTTT.

This clone has only one observation. The genes are TRBV13 and TRBJ1-5; possibly TRBD1 for D (6 bases). V was pared by 4 bases and J by 3 bases, with 16 bases between. The CDR3 is 16 residues long. Germline V gene sequence: CDR1 PRHDT, CDR2 FYEKMQ (reference sequence). CDR3 loop: CASSSNLRGNNQPQHF. Here the CDR3 DNA reads TGTGCCAGCAGCTCTAATTTAAGGGGGAACAATCAGCCCCAGCATTTT.

The V and J genes are TRBV11-2 and TRBJ1-1; no reliable D call. CDR1 is SGHAT, CDR2 FQNNGV, per germline. The CDR3 extends over 16 amino acids. V lost 3 bases and J lost 6, with 20 bases in between. The DNA for the CDR3 is TGTGCCAGCAGCTTTCGTACGGGGATTACCGCCCCTGAAGCTTTCTTT. As protein: CASSFRTGITAPEAFF.

Only one count was recorded for this clone. V and J are TRBV11-3 and TRBJ2-3; possibly TRBD1 for D (6 bases). The V and J ends lost 4 bases and 11 bases respectively, with 16 bases between them. Per the germline V gene, CDR1 is SGHNT and CDR2 is YENEEA. The CDR3 extends over 13 amino acids. Written as DNA, the CDR3 is TGTGCCAGCAGCTCCCAGGACAGACATTGGCAGTATTTT. Amino acids: CASSSQDRHWQYF. The full variable domain, its missing parts supplied by reference TRBV11-3 and TRBJ2-3, is EAGVVQSPRYKIIEKKQPVAFWCNPISGHNTLYWYLQNLGQGPELLIRYENEEAVDDSQLPKDRFSAERLKGVDSTLKIQPAELGDSAVYLCASSSQDRHWQYFGPGTRLTVL.

This clone was seen once. V and J are TRBV7-9 and TRBJ1-2; D is unresolved. Germline loops: CDR1 SEHNR, CDR2 FQNEAQ (reference sequence). The CDR3 totals 14 residues. Trimming shortened V by 1 base and J by 13 bases, and 19 bases separated the two germline ends. CDR3: CASSLVEGLPSRTF. The CDR3 region has the DNA TGTGCCAGCAGCTTAGTGGAGGGCCTCCCTTCTCGCACCTTC.

The V and J genes are TRBV6-5 and TRBJ2-2; D is possibly TRBD2 (6 bases). In germline, CDR1 is MNHEY, CDR2 SVGAGI. Trimming stripped 5 bases from V and 6 bases from J, with 13 bases between. CDR3 length equals 14 residues. The CDR3 DNA reads as TGTGCCAGCAGTGCAACGACGGGGGCCGGGGAGCTGTTTTTT. It yields the protein CASSATTGAGELFF.

The chain employs TRBV19 and TRBJ2-7, with D maybe TRBD1 (5 bases). V lost 8 bases, J lost 0 bases, and 17 bases lay in between. CDR1 is LNHDA and CDR2 is SQIVND in the germline V gene (reference sequence). This CDR3 has 15 residues. Here the CDR3 reads CASAQGILISYEQYF. The DNA for the CDR3 is TGTGCCAGTGCTCAGGGAATCCTTATCTCCTACGAGCAGTACTTC.

The genes are TRBV18 and TRBJ2-4; 7 bases align to TRBD1. CDR3 length equals 14 residues. Per germline, CDR1 KGHSH and CDR2 LQKENI. J was trimmed by 1 base and V by 6 bases; bases with no gene match: 3. Here the CDR3 reads CASSQQGAKNIQYF. The CDR3 coding sequence is TGTGCCAGCTCCCAACAGGGGGCCAAAAACATTCAGTACTTC.

The chain has TRBV7-6 and TRBJ1-1, with D possibly being TRBD1 (5 bases). The CDR3 is 11 amino acids. Deletions cut 7 bases from V and 11 bases from J, with 14 bases between. Germline V gene sequence: CDR1 SGHVS, CDR2 FNYEAQ. CDR3 in amino acids: CASNEGAWAFF. The CDR3 bases are TGTGCCAGCAATGAAGGGGCATGGGCTTTCTTT.

The chain is built from TRBV29-1 and TRBJ1-1; maybe TRBD1 (5 bases). The germline CDR1 and CDR2 sequences are SQVTM and ANQGSEA. The V and J ends lost 6 bases and 10 bases respectively, with 15 bases between them. CDR3 length: 11 residues. The CDR3 nucleotides are TGCAGCGTGGGTTGGGGCTCAGGAGCTTTCTTT. Translating gives CSVGWGSGAFF.

The V gene is TRBV2, the J gene TRBJ2-4; TRBD1 aligns across 10 bases. The V gene end was trimmed by 7 bases and the J gene end by 1 base; junction bases not matched to a gene: 10. CDR1 SNHLY and CDR2 FYNNEI come from the germline V gene. CDR3 length: 17 residues. Here the CDR3 reads CASKTGGLNVAKNIQYF. The CDR3 DNA reads TGTGCCAGCAAGACAGGGGGCTTGAATGTGGCCAAAAACATTCAGTACTTC. The full variable domain, rest sourced from reference TRBV2 and TRBJ2-4, is EPEVTQTPSHQVTQMGQEVILRCVPISNHLYFYWYRQILGQKVEFLVSFYNNEISEKSEIFDDQFSVERPDGSNFTLKIRSTKLEDSAMYFCASKTGGLNVAKNIQYFGAGTRLSVL.

The chain has TRBV11-2 and TRBJ1-1; D might be TRBD1 (6 bases). This CDR3 has 16 residues. Between the trimmed V and J ends, which lost 8 bases and 1 base, there was a span of 20 bases. CDR1 and CDR2 (germline): SGHAT, FQNNGV. CDR3 DNA: TGTGCCAGCCGCCGATGGGGGGGGGCCCAGAACACTGAAGCTTTCTTT. It codes for CASRRWGGAQNTEAFF.